This T cell receptor beta chain was identified in a study of blood T cell repertoires in COVID-19. On the study more broadly: Whether acute or convalescent, the COVID-19 samples came from the United States, Italy and Spain. The analysed material was cDNA or gDNA that came from T cells, B-cell-depleted T cells, or PBMCs.

Per the germline V gene, CDR1 is MNHEY and CDR2 is SVGAGI. V lost 4 bases and J lost 10, with 14 bases in between. The CDR3 consists of 14 residues. Original analysis: Reference gene primer amplification in the assay estimated nucleated cell counts. Data came from immunoSEQ multiplex PCR; TCRdb stores just in-frame clones and leaves some out. V and J calls and clone size follow that table, whereas D and trimming were derived from the DNA. The sample yields nearly 200,000 clones, 88% seen once. The gene calls are TRBV6-5 and TRBJ1-6; D not certain. The specimen was peripheral blood. The TCR comes from a woman between 40 and 55 years old who had recovered from COVID-19. In DNA form, the CDR3 reads TGTGCCAGCAGTTCTGGACTCCTAGGATCACCCCTCCACTTT. As protein: CASSSGLLGSPLHF.